This is a list of T cell receptor beta chains from one sample in a study of response to subunit inactivated influenza vaccine. From the RT-PCR reads, TCRdb called clonotypes with MiXCR, one entry per CDR3 protein. Of 590,000 or so distinct CDR3 sequences detected, 12% to 15% appear once; the ten largest clones hold about 7.4%. Specimen: PBMCs from blood, collected roughly 15 days before vaccination. These receptors originate from a man between 50 and 59 years old who received an inactivated influenza vaccine. Both conserved end residues are part of each CDR3. The D gene is left open where the match is weak. Some rows mark clone size as missing; the rest say once, few, many or name a class of expanded clone.

>TRBV7-2|TRBJ2-5|few|-
CASSSRVVIPETQYF
TGTGCCAGCAGCTCCCGGGTAGTTATTCCAGAGACCCAGTACTTC
>TRBV23-1|TRBJ1-5|-|-
CASKWDPSNQPQHF
TGCGCCAGCAAGTGGGACCCCAGCAATCAGCCCCAGCATTTT
>TRBV12-3/TRBV12-4|TRBJ2-1|-|-
CASSLAVAYNEQFF
TGTGCCAGCAGTTTAGCGGTTGCCTACAATGAGCAGTTCTTC
>TRBV20-1|TRBJ1-5|few|-
CSARDHNQPQHF
TGCAGTGCTAGAGATCACAATCAGCCCCAGCATTTT
>TRBV10-3|TRBJ2-2|-|-
CAISESGSLHTGELFF
TGTGCCATCAGTGAGTCCGGCAGTCTTCACACCGGGGAGCTGTTTTTT
>TRBV7-2|TRBJ2-1|many|-
CASSLVLGWRNEQFF
TGTGCCAGCAGCTTAGTTTTGGGCTGGAGGAATGAGCAGTTCTTC
>TRBV18|TRBJ2-7|-|-
CASSTAGAYEQYF
TGTGCCAGCTCGACAGCTGGGGCCTACGAGCAGTACTTC
>TRBV5-1|TRBJ2-1|-|TRBD2
CASTRGGQVFNEQFF
TGCGCCAGCACCCGGGGGGGGCAAGTATTCAATGAGCAGTTCTTC
>TRBV3-1|TRBJ2-1|many|-
CASSQDLGLSYNEQFF
TGTGCCAGCAGCCAAGATCTCGGACTCTCGTACAATGAGCAGTTCTTC
>TRBV4-1|TRBJ2-7|few|-
CASSQGQGTEQYF
TGCGCCAGCAGCCAAGGTCAGGGGACCGAGCAGTACTTC
>TRBV12-3/TRBV12-4|TRBJ2-7|-|-
CASSSSDSYEQYF
TGTGCCAGCAGTTCGTCAGACTCCTACGAGCAGTACTTC
>TRBV3-1|TRBJ2-2|few|-
CASSQMLTTNTGELFF
TGTGCCAGCAGCCAAATGTTGACAACAAACACCGGGGAGCTGTTTTTT
>TRBV4-2|TRBJ1-5|-|-
CASSQGGRPNQPQHF
TGTGCCAGCAGCCAGGGTGGCAGGCCCAATCAGCCCCAGCATTTT
>TRBV5-1|TRBJ2-7|many|-
CASSLGVRLADTYEQYF
TGCGCCAGCAGCTTGGGAGTACGGCTAGCTGATACCTACGAGCAGTACTTC
>TRBV18|TRBJ1-4|-|TRBD1
CASSPGTGGDILFF
TGTGCCAGCTCACCCGGGACAGGGGGTGATATACTGTTTTTT
>TRBV10-3|TRBJ1-5|many|TRBD1
CAIRDRDNQPQHF
TGTGCCATCAGGGACAGGGACAATCAGCCCCAGCATTTT
>TRBV7-2|TRBJ2-5|few|-
CASSQGVLRETQYF
TGTGCCAGCAGCCAAGGAGTCCTAAGGGAGACCCAGTACTTC
>TRBV6-5|TRBJ2-3|-|-
CASSFDPGSTDTQYF
TGTGCCAGCAGTTTTGACCCGGGGAGCACAGATACGCAGTATTTT
>TRBV6-2/TRBV6-3|TRBJ2-4|many|TRBD2
CASRPTSGGAQNIQYF
TGTGCCAGCAGACCTACTAGCGGGGGGGCCCAAAACATTCAGTACTTC
>TRBV11-2|TRBJ2-3|few|TRBD2
CASIQTLSGVGDTQYF
TGTGCCAGCATCCAGACTTTAAGCGGGGTAGGAGATACGCAGTATTTT